One sample yielded the 20 T cell receptor beta chains listed below, sequenced in a study of T cell responses to AZD1222 COVID-19 vaccine. Here immunoSEQ multiplex PCR was the method, and the copy in TCRdb shows in-frame clones only, minus some. Of about 130,000 clones in the sample, about 80% were seen once. Sequences were derived from peripheral blood, sampled on day 0 of AZD1222 vaccination. The receptor source for this set is an adult in good health.

The chain combines TRBV10-2 with TRBJ1-4; possibly TRBD1 for D (5 bases). Germline V gives CDR1 WSHSY, CDR2 SAAADI. With 5 bases removed from V and 8 bases from J, the gap between germline ends came to 12 bases. CDR3 length: 13 residues. The CDR3 region is CASSNTGGEKLFF. CDR3 coding DNA: TGCGCCAGCAGTAATACAGGAGGGGAAAAACTGTTTTTT.

The rearrangement uses TRBV7-3 and TRBJ1-6; 7 nucleotides line up with TRBD1. The germline V gene has CDR1 SGHTA and CDR2 FQGTGA. The CDR3 spans 15 residues. The V and J ends lost 4 bases and 5 bases, in that order; junction bases with no gene match: 5. CDR3 DNA sequence: TGTGCCAGCAGCTCCGGACAGGCAAATAATTCACCCCTCCACTTT. Residues: CASSSGQANNSPLHF. Looking up the rest from reference TRBV7-3 and TRBJ1-6 gives the full variable domain: GAGVSQTPSNKVTEKGKYVELRCDPISGHTALYWYRQSLGQGPEFLIYFQGTGAADDSGLPNDRFFAVRPEGSVSTLKIQRTERGDSAVYLCASSSGQANNSPLHFGNGTRLTVT.

This clone was recorded a few times. The chain combines TRBV9 with TRBJ1-2; tentative D call: TRBD1 (5 bases). Germline lookup yields CDR1 SGDLS and CDR2 YYNGEE. The CDR3 consists of 12 residues. The V and J ends lost 5 bases and 8 bases respectively, with 13 bases between them. The CDR3 DNA reads TGTGCCAGCAGGGGGAGAGGACAAGGCTACACCTTC. Protein product: CASRGRGQGYTF.

The chain recombines TRBV28 with TRBJ1-2; possible D gene TRBD1, 5 bases. V shed 3 bases and J shed 2 bases, with 13 bases lying between them. The CDR3 sequence is 15 residues long. Per the germline V gene, CDR1 is MDHEN and CDR2 is SYDVKM. Here the CDR3 reads CASSLSGTANYGYTF. CDR3 DNA: TGTGCCAGCAGTTTGTCGGGGACCGCGAACTATGGCTACACCTTC.

CDR3 amino acids: CASSVRGPNTEAFF. CDR3 coding DNA: TGTGCCAGTAGCGTCAGGGGCCCGAACACTGAAGCTTTCTTT. The genes are TRBV19 and TRBJ1-1, with D possibly TRBD1 on 6 matching bases. Germline CDR1 and CDR2: LNHDA and SQIVND (reference sequence). This CDR3 region has 14 residues. V dropped 6 bases and J dropped 1 base, with 12 bases sitting between them.

This chain links TRBV12-3 or TRBV12-4 with TRBJ2-1, with D possibly being TRBD1 (6 bases). The CDR3 contains 12 residues. V gave up 2 bases and J gave up 15 bases, with 14 bases separating them. In DNA form, the CDR3 reads TGTGCCAGCAGTTTAATGGACAGATCGGGGTTCTTC. This gives the protein CASSLMDRSGFF.

The J gene is TRBJ1-1, the V gene TRBV5-6; D call uncertain. The V and J ends lost 1 base and 2 bases respectively, with 18 bases between them. The germline gives CDR1 SGHDT, CDR2 YYEEEE. There are 17 residues in the CDR3. The CDR3 DNA is TGTGCCAGCAGCTTGACCCCTGGGAACATCCCTAACACTGAAGCTTTCTTT. Protein product: CASSLTPGNIPNTEAFF. The full variable domain, in which reference TRBV5-6 and TRBJ1-1 provide the parts outside the CDR3, is DAGVTQSPTHLIKTRGQQVTLRCSPKSGHDTVSWYQQALGQGPQFIFQYYEEEERQRGNFPDRFSGHQFPNYSSELNVNALLLGDSALYLCASSLTPGNIPNTEAFFGQGTRLTVV.

V usage is TRBV6-5 and J usage is TRBJ1-1, with D maybe TRBD1 (6 bases). V lost 8 bases and J lost 10, with 17 bases in between. There are 12 residues in the CDR3. Germline values: CDR1 MNHEY, CDR2 SVGAGI. The CDR3 bases are TGTGCCAGCGAGGGGGGCGGGCGACGAGCTTTCTTT. Residues: CASEGGGRRAFF.

This clone was counted once. This sequence joins TRBV15 and TRBJ2-3; TRBD1 matches 9 bases. The CDR3 consists of 13 residues. The V and J ends lost 6 bases and 14 bases, in that order; junction bases with no gene match: 12. Per germline, CDR1 LNHNV and CDR2 YYDKDF (reference sequence). CDR3 nucleotides: TGTGCCACCAGTCAAGTTACAGGGGGCGCCGGGTATTTT. It yields the protein CATSQVTGGAGYF.

CDR3 protein: CASSSNRGKNTEAFF. CDR3 nucleotides: TGTGCCAGCAGCTCAAACAGGGGTAAGAACACTGAAGCTTTCTTT. The chain is built from TRBV7-9 and TRBJ1-1; 7 positions match TRBD1. The CDR3 consists of 15 residues. Per the germline V gene, CDR1 is SEHNR and CDR2 is FQNEAQ (reference sequence). V was clipped by 4 bases and J by 1 base; unmatched bases: 6.

The rearrangement links TRBV4-1 to TRBJ1-1; TRBD1 is a possible D gene (5 bases). The CDR3 sequence is 16 residues long. Germline CDR1 reads MGHRA; CDR2 reads YSYEKL. V lost 2 bases, J lost 3 bases, and 16 bases lay in between. The CDR3 loop reads CASSQTGRGRHTEAFF. For the CDR3, the DNA is TGCGCCAGCAGCCAAACTGGGAGGGGCCGTCACACTGAAGCTTTCTTT.

The chain links TRBV2 to TRBJ1-1; D ambiguous. Deletions cut 5 bases from V and 5 bases from J, with 15 bases between. Germline V gene lookup returns CDR1 SNHLY and CDR2 FYNNEI. CDR3 length equals 14 residues. The CDR3 is CASSFGRGITEAFF. CDR3 bases: TGTGCCAGCAGTTTCGGGAGAGGGATTACTGAAGCTTTCTTT.

A note on this clone: This sample also contains other DNA sequences that code for the same CDR3. The CDR3, as DNA: TGTGCCAGCAGCTTGACAGGGGGCTATGGCTACACCTTC. This translates into CASSLTGGYGYTF. V usage is TRBV12-3 or TRBV12-4 and J usage is TRBJ1-2; 9 bases fit TRBD1. After removal of 6 bases from V and 4 bases from J, the junction contained 3 bases not matched to a gene. CDR3 length: 13 residues.

The V call is TRBV6-5, the J call TRBJ1-2; TRBD1 might be the D (5 bases). Germline CDR1 MNHEY, CDR2 SVGAGI. Between the trimmed V and J ends, which lost 2 bases and 4 bases, there was a span of 17 bases. CDR3 length: 16 amino acids. CDR3 sequence reads: CASSYAAGLQSYGYTF. As DNA, the CDR3 is TGTGCCAGCAGTTACGCGGCAGGGCTACAGTCCTATGGCTACACCTTC.

The rearrangement links TRBV28 to TRBJ1-1; TRBD1 agrees at 11 bases. Germline V CDR1 and CDR2: MDHEN, SYDVKM. This CDR3 is 14 amino acids long. Trimming at V came to 10 bases and at J to 4 bases, leaving 8 bases not matched to a gene. CDR3 loop: CATLLGTGGTEAFF. In nucleotides, the CDR3 is TGTGCCACCCTCCTCGGGACAGGGGGCACTGAAGCTTTCTTT.

This clone occurred a few times. The chain has TRBV12-3 or TRBV12-4 and TRBJ1-5; D not certain. The CDR3 has 12 residues. The germline V and J ends were trimmed by 6 bases and 12 bases, with 15 bases remaining between them. Written as DNA, the CDR3 is TGTGCCAGCAGCCCTACCTTAGTGCTCCAGCATTTT. Translating it yields CASSPTLVLQHF.

V is TRBV30 and J is TRBJ1-5, with 7 bases aligning to TRBD1. This CDR3 is 15 amino acids long. Germline CDR1 reads GTSNPN; CDR2 reads SVGIG (reference sequence). The V gene end was trimmed by 0 bases and the J gene end by 2 bases; junction bases not matched to a gene: 4. The CDR3 spells CAWSVQGFRNQPQHF. The CDR3 region has the DNA TGTGCCTGGAGTGTACAGGGGTTTCGCAATCAGCCCCAGCATTTT.

This chain uses TRBV30 with TRBJ1-1, with 9 bases lining up with TRBD1. V gave up 7 bases and J gave up 6 bases; unmatched junction bases: 9. Per the germline V gene, CDR1 is GTSNPN and CDR2 is SVGIG (reference sequence). There are 13 residues in the CDR3. The CDR3 DNA sequence: TGTGCCTTGAAACAGGGGGCGTCTTCTGAAGCTTTCTTT. Amino acids: CALKQGASSEAFF.

V usage is TRBV10-3 and J usage is TRBJ1-2, with TRBD1 as a possible D gene (6 bases). CDR3 length equals 13 residues. V was cut by 2 bases and J by 7 bases, with 11 bases left in between. Germline CDR1 reads ENHRY; CDR2 reads SYGVKD. CDR3 bases: TGTGCCATCAGTGAGAACAGGGATAGTGGCTACACCTTC. Translated: CAISENRDSGYTF.

This CDR3 reads CASSPGLSTDTQYF. Written as DNA, the CDR3 is TGTGCCAGCAGCCCGGGACTTAGCACAGATACGCAGTATTTT. The chain links TRBV7-9 to TRBJ2-3; weak D call: TRBD2 (6 bases). V shed 5 bases and J shed 0 bases, with 9 bases lying between them. Germline V lookup: CDR1 SEHNR, CDR2 FQNEAQ (reference sequence). This CDR3 spans 14 amino acids.